This TCR beta chain was captured in a study of radiotherapy plus CTLA-4 blockade in lung cancer. Study-level information: Around 20% of enrolled patients responded objectively, and more than 25% had disease control. Study-wide results and limits: The best prediction of response reportedly came from early blood T cell clone dynamics, with interferon-beta. Blood TCR clones of tumor origin expanded after radiotherapy plus ipilimumab.

In this sample, this clone turned up once. Its antigen is not identified. Data came from immunoSEQ multiplex PCR; TCRdb stores just in-frame clones and leaves some out. The data contain around 78,000 clones, about 79% of them singletons. The germline CDR1 and CDR2 sequences are SGHRS and YFSETQ. Between the trimmed V and J ends, which lost 4 bases and 2 bases, there was a span of 7 bases. This CDR3 has 14 amino acids. This receptor was taken from a human donor with non-small cell lung cancer who had a partial response to radiotherapy plus ipilimumab. Some clones in this sample may be carry-over from other donors' samples. This chain joins TRBV5-1 and TRBJ2-6; D is ambiguous. The specimen comprised peripheral blood, sampled from a patient treated with radiotherapy plus ipilimumab. The CDR3 nucleotides read TGCGCCAGCAGCCCAGAGGCTGGGGCCAACGTCCTGACTTTC. Translation gives CASSPEAGANVLTF.